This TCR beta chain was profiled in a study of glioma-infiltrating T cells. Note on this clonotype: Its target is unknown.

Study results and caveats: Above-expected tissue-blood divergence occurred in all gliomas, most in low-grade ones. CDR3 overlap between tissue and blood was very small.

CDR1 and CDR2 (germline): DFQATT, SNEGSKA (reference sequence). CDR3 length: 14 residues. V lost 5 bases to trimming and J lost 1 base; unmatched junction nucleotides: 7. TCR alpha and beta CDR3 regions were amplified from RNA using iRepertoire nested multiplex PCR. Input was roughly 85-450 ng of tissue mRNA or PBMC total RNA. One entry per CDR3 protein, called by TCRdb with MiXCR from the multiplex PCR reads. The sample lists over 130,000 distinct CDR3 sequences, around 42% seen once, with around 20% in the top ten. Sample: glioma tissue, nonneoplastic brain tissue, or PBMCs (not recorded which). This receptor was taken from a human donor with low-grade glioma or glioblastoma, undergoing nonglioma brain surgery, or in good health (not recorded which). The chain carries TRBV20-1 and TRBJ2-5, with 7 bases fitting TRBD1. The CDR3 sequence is CSASPGTVQETQYF. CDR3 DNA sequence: TGCAGTGCTTCTCCCGGGACAGTCCAAGAGACCCAGTACTTC.